This T cell receptor (beta chain) derives from a study of blood T cell repertoires in COVID-19. At the level of the study: The United States, Italy and Spain supplied acute and convalescent COVID-19 samples. Sources were T cells, B-cell-depleted T cells, or PBMCs; the material itself was cDNA or gDNA.

Sequencing used immunoSEQ multiplex PCR; TCRdb keeps in-frame clones, though not all of them. The sample has a few hundred thousand clones, 85% to 90% seen once; the top ten hold 1.8%. Study members were between about 18 and 95 years old and lived in 24 US regions. Recovery meant two consecutive negative NP/OP PCR tests, professional clearance, or resolved symptoms. The count of this clone is one. The TCR sequence derives from a woman in her thirties or forties who had recovered from COVID-19. Material for sequencing was PBMCs or T cells enriched from blood (not recorded which).

The CDR3 bases are TGTGCCAGCAGCCCGGGACAGGGAGAGGGCGGGGAGCTGTTTTTT. Its protein product is CASSPGQGEGGELFF. The chain is built from TRBV7-2 and TRBJ2-2; 9 nucleotides match TRBD1. The CDR3 runs to 15 residues. In germline, CDR1 is SGHTA, CDR2 FQGNSA. Unmatched junction bases numbered 8, after V lost 5 bases and J lost 7 bases.